Here is one TCR beta chain with its context. What antigen it recognizes has not been identified. Within one base of it there is no much larger clone, and no base qualities were kept. The sample belongs to a study of cytomegalovirus exposure and HLA in healthy donors (dated by TCRdb to 2016 to 2017). General notes on the study: A later analysis indicated that the 90 to 150 validation repertoires were generated on the platform also employed for the 600 to 750 repertoires of the first cohort. The study aimed to test whether cataloging public T cell receptors could reveal signatures of past pathogen exposure. High-throughput TCR immunosequencing, statistical association of individual TCRs with disease status, and machine learning were combined to predict cytomegalovirus infection status. Along with the approximately 700-subject first cohort, a separate validation cohort of over 90 different subjects was used. On the study overall, not on this receptor specifically: A few of the identified cytomegalovirus-associated TCR beta chains were confirmed in vitro to be specific for cytomegalovirus antigens. A total of 150 or so TCR beta chains were listed by the study as associated with cytomegalovirus. All 120 or so repertoires were used to score co-occurrence in the validation cohort in a later analysis, because that analysis had no HLA typing for the cohort. The classifier was reported to diagnose cytomegalovirus status with high specificity and sensitivity in both the original cohort and the validation cohort. In a later analysis, TCRs clustered in the first cohort were found to also tend to co-occur in the 120 or so validation repertoires, with roughly 93% of cluster scores above 0. Most TCR sequences were observed very rarely across donors, whereas some public TCRs were present in many individuals. It was suggested by the authors that the approach could potentially be generalized to other disease states and immunological phenotypes.

The donors belonged to the validation cohort of roughly 120 subjects, which was separate from the roughly 700-subject first cohort. Libraries came from the immunoSEQ multiplex PCR assay. The source study handled its data this way. To diagnose cytomegalovirus status from the catalog of TCR beta chain sequences, a statistical classification framework was built. Here the immuneACCESS table is served through TCRdb, limited to in-frame sequences with V and J called. Missing clones are a known gap in these copies; in checked studies unresolved V genes cover under half, and the rest lacks a known reason. From that table come the V and J calls and clone size; the DNA was used to work out D and trimming. A total of some 170,000 clones appear in this sample, about nine tenths of them only once. The top ten clonotypes cover around 3.8% of the sample. CDR1 MDHEN and CDR2 SYDVKM are derived from the germline V gene. V is clipped by 5 bases and J by 0 bases, and the sequence between their germline boundaries is 8 bases long. The CDR3 contains 14 residues, cysteine and phenylalanine counted. CDR3 DNA only is kept here, 42 bases in frame from base 1.

The TCR sequence derives from a man aged 18 to 30 in good health and CMV-seropositive. Sequencing was performed on PBMCs. Recombination joined TRBV28 with TRBJ2-1, with no confident D gene call. The DNA sequence follows: TGTGCCAGCAGTCGAGGCGGCTCCTACAATGAGCAGTTCTTC. Its product reads: CASSRGGSYNEQFF.